This is a list of T cell receptor beta chains from one sample in a study of blood T cell repertoires in COVID-19. Using immunoSEQ multiplex PCR, the repertoire was profiled, and TCRdb retains in-frame clones only, with some absent. The data hold about 120,000 clones, with approximately 92% observed a single time. The material sequenced was peripheral blood. These receptors were collected from a man between 65 and 85 years old with active or convalescent COVID-19. Both conserved end residues are part of each CDR3. D genes are given only for firm matches. Part of the rows lack a size; the others show once, few, many or a class for expanded clones.

>TRBV7-9|TRBD2|once|TRBJ2-1
CASSLRPSGLQNSYNEQFF
TGTGCCAGCAGCTTACGTCCTAGCGGCTTACAGAACTCCTACAATGAGCAGTTCTTC
>TRBV19|-|-|TRBJ1-5
CASSLTSFSNQPQHF
TGTGCCAGTAGTTTAACAAGTTTTAGCAATCAGCCCCAGCATTTT
>TRBV10-2|TRBD1|few|TRBJ1-2
CATEGTGGDGYTF
TGCGCGACGGAGGGGACAGGGGGCGATGGCTACACCTTC
>TRBV19|-|-|TRBJ1-1
CASSPSNLNTEAFF
TGTGCCAGTAGTCCCAGTAATCTGAACACTGAAGCTTTCTTT
>TRBV4-1|-|-|TRBJ1-1
CASSQDWVGSTEAFF
TGCGCCAGCAGCCAAGATTGGGTTGGGAGCACTGAAGCTTTCTTT
>TRBV11-1|-|few|TRBJ2-1
CASSQLAVPVFF
TGTGCCAGCAGCCAACTAGCCGTTCCGGTGTTCTTC
>TRBV10-3|TRBD2|few|TRBJ2-7
CAISDSGGISYEQYF
TGTGCCATCAGCGACAGCGGGGGGATTTCCTACGAGCAGTACTTC
>TRBV2|-|-|TRBJ2-7
CASTLSYEQYF
TGTGCCAGCACCCTCTCCTACGAGCAGTACTTC
>TRBV3-1/TRBV3-2|TRBD2|-|TRBJ2-7
CASSRTGVILAGGGYEQYF
TGTGCCAGCAGCCGAACCGGAGTCATCTTGGCGGGAGGGGGGTACGAGCAGTACTTC
>TRBV28|TRBD1|-|TRBJ2-5
CASSLRDRVIKTQYF
TGTGCCAGCAGTCTCCGGGACAGGGTAATCAAGACCCAGTACTTC
>TRBV29-1|-|-|TRBJ1-2
CSVEAGTNYGYTF
TGCAGCGTTGAGGCAGGAACTAACTATGGCTACACCTTC
>TRBV12-2|-|many|TRBJ2-7
CASRLAGQPSYEQYF
TGTGCAAGTCGCTTAGCGGGACAGCCCTCCTACGAGCAGTACTTC
>TRBV24-1|TRBD2|-|TRBJ2-2
CATSDSRLAGGRELFF
TGTGCCACCAGTGATTCTCGACTAGCGGGAGGGCGGGAGCTGTTTTTT
>TRBV28|TRBD1|once|TRBJ1-1
CASSLGDRFNTEAFF
TGTGCCAGCAGTTTGGGGGACAGGTTCAACACTGAAGCTTTCTTT
>TRBV29-1|TRBD1|-|TRBJ2-5
CSVELDRESQYF
TGCAGCGTTGAACTCGACAGGGAGTCCCAGTACTTC
>TRBV5-4|-|-|TRBJ2-4
CASSLDINLAKNIQYF
TGTGCCAGCAGCCTCGACATAAATCTAGCCAAAAACATTCAGTACTTC
>TRBV2|-|-|TRBJ2-5
CASILLETQYF
TGTGCCAGCATACTTTTGGAGACCCAGTACTTC
>TRBV27|TRBD1|-|TRBJ2-7
CASSTYGTGGYEQYF
TGTGCCAGCAGTACCTACGGGACAGGGGGTTACGAGCAGTACTTC
>TRBV18|-|-|TRBJ1-1
CASSPQRTEAFF
TGTGCCAGCTCACCCCAGCGGACTGAAGCTTTCTTT
>TRBV28|-|-|TRBJ1-4
CASSTPQEGKLFF
TGTGCCAGCAGTACTCCTCAGGAAGGAAAACTGTTTTTT
>TRBV24-1|TRBD1|-|TRBJ2-1
CATSDWSGGIYNEQFF
TGTGCCACCAGTGATTGGTCAGGGGGAATCTACAATGAGCAGTTCTTC
>TRBV4-1|-|-|TRBJ1-2
CASSQVLSYGYTF
TGCGCCAGCAGCCAAGTACTCTCCTATGGCTACACCTTC
>TRBV7-9|-|-|TRBJ2-1
CASNSGHYNEQFF
TGTGCCAGCAATAGCGGTCACTACAATGAGCAGTTCTTC
>TRBV9|-|-|TRBJ1-1
CASSVAGGEGTEAFF
TGTGCCAGCAGCGTAGCCGGAGGGGAAGGGACTGAAGCTTTCTTT
>TRBV6-5|TRBD1|-|TRBJ1-2
CASSTSGTGVGGYTF
TGTGCCAGCAGTACTTCCGGGACAGGGGTAGGCGGCTACACCTTC
>TRBV5-1|-|-|TRBJ2-3
CASSTYDTDTQYF
TGCGCCAGCAGCACCTACGACACAGATACGCAGTATTTT
>TRBV19|-|-|TRBJ1-4
CASSIGGSLNEKLFF
TGTGCCAGTAGTATTGGAGGGTCGCTTAATGAAAAACTGTTTTTT
>TRBV28|-|few|TRBJ1-1
CASRGLYRAENTEAFF
TGTGCCAGCAGGGGCCTCTACAGGGCTGAGAACACTGAAGCTTTCTTT
>TRBV6-5|TRBD1|-|TRBJ1-2
CASSYADRGGYTF
TGTGCCAGCAGTTACGCGGACAGGGGAGGCTACACCTTC
>TRBV7-2|TRBD1|-|TRBJ1-2
CASSRDSNYGYTF
TGTGCCAGCAGCCGGGACAGCAACTATGGCTACACCTTC
>TRBV10-3|-|-|TRBJ2-7
CAISESSVSSYEQYF
TGTGCCATCAGTGAGTCTTCCGTTAGCTCCTACGAGCAGTACTTC
>TRBV4-1|-|-|TRBJ1-1
CASSLRGGVTEAFF
TGCGCCAGCAGCCTAAGGGGGGGGGTTACTGAAGCTTTCTTT
>TRBV5-4|TRBD2|few|TRBJ2-7
CASSPGGAGGSYEQYF
TGTGCCAGCAGCCCGGGTGGGGCGGGGGGATCCTACGAGCAGTACTTC
>TRBV9|TRBD1|-|TRBJ1-1
CASSVELYGQGNTEAFF
TGTGCCAGCAGCGTAGAGCTCTACGGACAGGGGAACACTGAAGCTTTCTTT
>TRBV6-1|-|once|TRBJ2-1
CASSALALAIYNEQFF
TGTGCCAGCAGTGCCCTAGCGCTTGCTATTTACAATGAGCAGTTCTTC
>TRBV19|TRBD1|-|TRBJ1-1
CASSSLGTGRLTEAFF
TGTGCCAGTAGTTCCCTTGGGACAGGGAGGCTCACTGAAGCTTTCTTT
>TRBV7-2|TRBD1|-|TRBJ1-2
CASSAQQGASGYTF
TGTGCCAGCAGCGCCCAACAGGGGGCGTCTGGCTACACCTTC
>TRBV27|-|-|TRBJ2-7
CASTSNGGEQYF
TGTGCCAGCACCTCCAACGGCGGCGAGCAGTACTTC
>TRBV7-6|-|few|TRBJ2-2
CASSLRQGGTGELFF
TGTGCCAGCAGCTTACGGCAGGGCGGCACCGGGGAGCTGTTTTTT
>TRBV28|-|-|TRBJ1-1
CASSRAGGTEAFF
TGTGCCAGCAGTAGGGCAGGAGGAACTGAAGCTTTCTTT
>TRBV24-1|-|-|TRBJ2-6
CATSDPGVAGANVLTF
TGTGCCACCAGTGACCCGGGGGTAGCTGGGGCCAACGTCCTGACTTTC
>TRBV3-1/TRBV3-2|-|-|TRBJ2-1
CASSQAGSYNEQFF
TGTGCCAGCAGCCAAGCCGGGTCCTACAATGAGCAGTTCTTC
>TRBV13|-|-|TRBJ2-2
CASSRRWGRAITGELFF
TGTGCCAGCAGCCGTAGATGGGGCAGGGCGATTACCGGGGAGCTGTTTTTT
>TRBV29-1|-|-|TRBJ1-1
CSVPRTGNTEAFF
TGCAGCGTTCCCAGGACTGGTAACACTGAAGCTTTCTTT
>TRBV27|TRBD1|-|TRBJ1-1
CASSSMTGPGEAFF
TGTGCCAGCAGTTCTATGACAGGGCCGGGTGAAGCTTTCTTT
>TRBV2|TRBD1|-|TRBJ1-5
CASSLPQGAGQPQHF
TGTGCCAGCAGTCTCCCACAGGGGGCGGGTCAGCCCCAGCATTTT
>TRBV5-1|-|-|TRBJ2-3
CASSLTGAGDTQYF
TGCGCCAGCAGCTTGACGGGAGCCGGAGATACGCAGTATTTT
>TRBV19|TRBD1|-|TRBJ2-6
CASSIFGTASGANVLTF
TGTGCCAGTAGTATTTTCGGGACAGCCTCTGGGGCCAACGTCCTGACTTTC